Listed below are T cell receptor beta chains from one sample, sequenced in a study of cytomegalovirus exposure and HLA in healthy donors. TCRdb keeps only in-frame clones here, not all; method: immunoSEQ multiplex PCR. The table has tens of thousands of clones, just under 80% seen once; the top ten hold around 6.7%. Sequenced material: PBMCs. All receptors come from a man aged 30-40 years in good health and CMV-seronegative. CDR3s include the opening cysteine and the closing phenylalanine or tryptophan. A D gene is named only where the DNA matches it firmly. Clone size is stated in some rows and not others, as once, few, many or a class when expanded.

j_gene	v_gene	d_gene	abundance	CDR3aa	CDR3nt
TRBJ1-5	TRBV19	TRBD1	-	CASSIKGDRVGQPQHF	TGTGCCAGTAGTATAAAGGGGGACAGGGTAGGTCAGCCCCAGCATTTT
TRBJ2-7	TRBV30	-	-	CAWSAISEQYF	TGTGCCTGGAGTGCGATAAGCGAGCAGTACTTC
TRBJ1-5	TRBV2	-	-	CASSVGDTVGPQHF	TGTGCCAGCAGTGTAGGGGACACCGTTGGACCCCAGCATTTT
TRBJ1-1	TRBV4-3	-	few	CASSQEVFTGTTEAFF	TGCGCCAGCAGCCAAGAGGTGTTTACAGGCACGACTGAAGCTTTCTTT
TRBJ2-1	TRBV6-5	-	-	CASSYGWTGVSEQFF	TGTGCCAGCAGTTACGGGTGGACGGGAGTGAGTGAGCAGTTCTTC
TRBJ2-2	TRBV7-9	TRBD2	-	CASSLARISGRGNTGELFF	TGTGCCAGCAGCTTAGCGCGAATTAGCGGGAGGGGGAACACCGGGGAGCTGTTTTTT
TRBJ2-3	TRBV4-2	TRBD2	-	CASSPTSGGADTQYF	TGTGCCAGCAGCCCGACTAGCGGGGGGGCAGATACGCAGTATTTT
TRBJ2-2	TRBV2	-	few	CASSEAAVPMAGELFF	TGTGCCAGCAGTGAAGCGGCGGTCCCAATGGCCGGGGAGCTGTTTTTT
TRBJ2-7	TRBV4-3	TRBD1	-	CASSQVTGVGYEQYF	TGCGCCAGCAGCCAAGTAACAGGGGTAGGGTACGAGCAGTACTTC
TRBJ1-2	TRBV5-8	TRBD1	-	CASSLLDRGCGYTF	TGTGCCAGCAGCTTGCTGGACAGGGGATGTGGCTACACCTTC
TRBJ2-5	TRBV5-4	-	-	CASSWDGGGSSEQYF	TGTGCCAGCAGCTGGGATGGAGGGGGCTCAAGTGAGCAGTACTTC
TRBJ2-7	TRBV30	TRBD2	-	CAWSRRGGFLYEQYF	TGTGCCTGGAGTAGGCGGGGGGGGTTTCTTTACGAGCAGTACTTC
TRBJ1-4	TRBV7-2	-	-	CASSLSARGEKLFF	TGTGCCAGCAGCTTAAGCGCAAGAGGGGAAAAACTGTTTTTT
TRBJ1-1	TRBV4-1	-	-	CASSEGDFKDTEAFF	TGCGCCAGCAGCGAGGGGGATTTTAAGGACACTGAAGCTTTCTTT
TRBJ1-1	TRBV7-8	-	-	CASSLTSVRAMNTEAFF	TGTGCCAGCAGCTTAACCTCGGTCAGGGCCATGAACACTGAAGCTTTCTTT
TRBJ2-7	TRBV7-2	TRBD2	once	CASSSAGGRALLEQYF	TGTGCCAGCAGCTCAGCGGGGGGGAGGGCCCTCCTCGAGCAGTACTTC
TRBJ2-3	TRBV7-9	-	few	CASSLGTTGTDTQYF	TGTGCCAGCAGCTTAGGGACGACAGGCACAGATACGCAGTATTTT
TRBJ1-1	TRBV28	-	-	CASSLSVAPEAFF	TGTGCCAGCAGTTTAAGTGTCGCGCCTGAAGCTTTCTTT
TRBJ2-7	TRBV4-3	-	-	CASSQDWRRSDEQYF	TGCGCCAGCAGCCAAGATTGGAGGAGGTCGGACGAGCAGTACTTC
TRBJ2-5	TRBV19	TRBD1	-	CASSINSGTGGETQYF	TGTGCCAGTAGTATAAACTCCGGGACAGGGGGAGAGACCCAGTACTTC
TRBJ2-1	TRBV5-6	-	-	CASSLGANEQFF	TGTGCCAGCAGCTTGGGGGCCAATGAGCAGTTCTTC
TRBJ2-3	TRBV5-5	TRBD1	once	CASSDRQGRPDTQYF	TGTGCCAGCAGCGACAGACAGGGGAGGCCAGATACGCAGTATTTT
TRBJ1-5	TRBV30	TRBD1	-	CAWKGAGQPQHF	TGTGCCTGGAAGGGGGCCGGTCAGCCCCAGCATTTT
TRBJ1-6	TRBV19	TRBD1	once	CASSVRDRDSPLHF	TGTGCCAGTAGTGTCCGGGACAGAGATTCACCCCTCCACTTT
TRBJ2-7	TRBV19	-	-	CASSSPGQYF	TGTGCCAGTAGTTCCCCGGGGCAGTACTTC
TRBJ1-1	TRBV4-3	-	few	CASSQEQRNTEAFF	TGCGCCAGCAGCCAAGAACAGAGGAACACTGAAGCTTTCTTT
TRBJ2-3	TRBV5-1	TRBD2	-	CASSLGLAGGNSDTQYF	TGCGCCAGCAGCTTGGGACTAGCGGGGGGCAACTCAGATACGCAGTATTTT
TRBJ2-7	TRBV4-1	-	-	CASSPRDWRNGEQYF	TGCGCCAGCAGCCCCCGGGACTGGCGAAACGGGGAGCAGTACTTC
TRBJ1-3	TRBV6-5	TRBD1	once	CASGRGGAGNTIYF	TGTGCCAGTGGACGAGGGGGCGCCGGAAACACCATATATTTT
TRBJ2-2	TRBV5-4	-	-	CASSSERVQGGELFF	TGTGCCAGCAGCTCAGAACGGGTTCAGGGCGGGGAGCTGTTTTTT
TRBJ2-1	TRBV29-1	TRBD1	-	CSNHRQGKYNEQFF	TGCAGCAACCATCGACAGGGAAAATACAATGAGCAGTTCTTC
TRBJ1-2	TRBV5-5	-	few	CASSLSGQGYTF	TGTGCCAGCAGCTTGTCAGGGCAGGGCTACACCTTC
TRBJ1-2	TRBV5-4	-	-	CASSLARGLNGYTF	TGTGCCAGCAGCTTGGCCAGGGGTTTAAATGGCTACACCTTC
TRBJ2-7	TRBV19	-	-	CASKGRESYEQYF	TGTGCCAGTAAGGGCAGGGAATCCTACGAGCAGTACTTC
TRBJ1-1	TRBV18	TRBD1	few	CASSPKGQLNTEAFF	TGTGCCAGCTCACCAAAGGGACAGCTGAACACTGAAGCTTTCTTT
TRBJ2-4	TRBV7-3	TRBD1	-	CASSTGQGAIQYF	TGTGCCAGCAGCACGGGACAGGGGGCCATTCAGTACTTC
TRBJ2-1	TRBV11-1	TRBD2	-	CASSSREGQLNEQFF	TGTGCCAGCAGCTCGCGGGAGGGGCAACTCAATGAGCAGTTCTTC
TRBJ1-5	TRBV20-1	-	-	CRASGGQPQHF	TGCAGAGCGTCGGGGGGTCAGCCCCAGCATTTT
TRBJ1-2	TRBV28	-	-	CASRSDPLEGYTF	TGTGCCAGCAGGTCTGATCCCCTAGAAGGCTACACCTTC
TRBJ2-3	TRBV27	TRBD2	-	CASSSGSGRADTQYF	TGTGCCAGCAGTTCGGGCAGCGGGAGGGCGGATACGCAGTATTTT